The T cell receptor beta chain described here comes from a study of CD8 T cells in Susac syndrome. Study context: Sequencing included Susac syndrome patients, about six of them with active disease and eight in remission. Patients with Susac syndrome were therapy-naive, treated with corticosteroids, or treated with intravenous immunoglobulin alone when blood was collected.

The germline CDR1 and CDR2 sequences are LGHDT and YNNKEL (reference sequence). Trimming pared 10 bases from V and 1 base from J, leaving 23 bases between. The CDR3 has 18 residues. RNA amounts of about 0.5 to 1 ug underwent reverse transcription with random hexamers. Amplification of TCR beta CDR3 spanned 54 Vbeta and 13 Jbeta via immunoSEQ multiplex PCR. TCRdb recomputed calls from the immunoSEQ multiplex PCR reads with MiXCR, one row per CDR3 protein. This sample carries about 240,000 distinct CDR3 sequences, approximately 95% of them seen once, and the ten largest clones take roughly 0.1%. Patients with Susac syndrome met diagnostic criteria that were recently defined for definite or probable disease.

Sequenced input: CD4+ T cells from PBMCs. This receptor was taken from a human donor with Susac syndrome. The chain combines TRBV3-1 with TRBJ2-6, with D hard to call. CDR3 amino acids: CATRSEADDPSGANVLTF. In DNA form, the CDR3 reads TGTGCCACCCGATCTGAGGCAGACGACCCATCTGGGGCCAACGTCCTGACTTTC. The variable domain in full, completed from reference TRBV3-1 and TRBJ2-6, reads DTAVSQTPKYLVTQMGNDKSIKCEQNLGHDTMYWYKQDSKKFLKIMFSYNNKELIINETVPNRFSPKSPDKAHLNLHINSLELGDSAVYFCATRSEADDPSGANVLTFGAGSRLTVL.